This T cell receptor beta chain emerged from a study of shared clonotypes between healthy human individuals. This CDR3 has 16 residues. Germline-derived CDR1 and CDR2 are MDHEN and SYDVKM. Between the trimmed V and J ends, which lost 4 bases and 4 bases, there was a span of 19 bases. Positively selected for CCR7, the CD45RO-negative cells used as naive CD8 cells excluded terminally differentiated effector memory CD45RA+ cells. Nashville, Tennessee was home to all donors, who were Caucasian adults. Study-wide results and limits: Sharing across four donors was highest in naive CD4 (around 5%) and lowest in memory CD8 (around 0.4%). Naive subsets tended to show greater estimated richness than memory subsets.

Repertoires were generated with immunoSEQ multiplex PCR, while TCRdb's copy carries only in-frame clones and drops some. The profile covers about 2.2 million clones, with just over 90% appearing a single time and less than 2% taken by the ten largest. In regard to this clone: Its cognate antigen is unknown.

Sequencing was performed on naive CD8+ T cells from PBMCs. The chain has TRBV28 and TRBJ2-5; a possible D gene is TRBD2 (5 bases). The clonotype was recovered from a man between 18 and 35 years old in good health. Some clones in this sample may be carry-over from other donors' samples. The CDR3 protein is CASSSHGEGLGETQYF. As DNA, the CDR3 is TGTGCCAGCAGTTCTCACGGGGAAGGGCTGGGAGAGACCCAGTACTTC.